Listed below are T cell receptor beta chains from one sample, sequenced in a study of T-cell reconstitution after alpha-beta-depleted transplantation in children. MiXCR, run by TCRdb on the PCR reads, gives a single entry per CDR3 protein. The sample shows some 590,000 distinct CDR3 sequences, about 11% of them seen only once. The sample here was PBMCs from the stem cell graft donor, taken from the stem cell graft. The receptors come from a human donor who donated a stem cell graft to a child with acute myeloid leukemia. Each CDR3 is given with its conserved first and last residue. A D gene is named only where the DNA matches it firmly. The listing skips clone size in some rows; elsewhere it reads once, few, many or a size class.

V gene,J gene,clone size,D gene,CDR3 protein,CDR3 DNA
TRBV21-1,TRBJ1-2,.,.,CASTQQGQPKGGYTF,TGTGCCAGCACCCAGCAGGGACAGCCTAAGGGGGGCTACACCTTC
TRBV7-8,TRBJ2-5,.,TRBD2,CASHPGGQETQYF,TGTGCCAGCCACCCGGGGGGACAAGAGACCCAGTACTTC
TRBV7-9,TRBJ2-1,.,.,CASSLEQGYNEQFF,TGTGCCAGCAGCTTAGAACAGGGCTACAATGAGCAGTTCTTC
TRBV12-3/TRBV12-4,TRBJ1-5,many,.,CASSLSGGYNQPQHF,TGTGCCAGCAGTTTATCGGGGGGGTACAATCAGCCCCAGCATTTT
TRBV20-1,TRBJ2-5,many,.,CSARPGAGEPRTQYF,TGCAGTGCCCGTCCAGGAGCTGGGGAACCACGGACCCAGTACTTC
TRBV11-1,TRBJ2-5,.,.,CASGLGLQETQYF,TGTGCCAGCGGGCTGGGGCTACAAGAGACCCAGTACTTC
TRBV7-2,TRBJ2-1,few,.,CASSPSRGGSYNEQFF,TGTGCCAGCAGCCCCTCCCGGGGTGGCTCCTACAATGAGCAGTTCTTC
TRBV20-1,TRBJ2-4,many,.,CSARANGLGGKNIQYF,TGCAGTGCTAGAGCCAACGGGTTGGGGGGCAAAAACATTCAGTACTTC
TRBV9,TRBJ2-5,few,TRBD2,CASSVGTSRGQETQYF,TGTGCCAGCAGCGTAGGGACTAGCAGAGGGCAAGAGACCCAGTACTTC
TRBV28,TRBJ2-1,few,TRBD2,CASSFLGLAGGSHNEQFF,TGTGCCAGCAGTTTCCTCGGACTAGCGGGAGGGAGTCACAATGAGCAGTTCTTC
TRBV7-8,TRBJ2-7,.,TRBD1,CASSRSDRVYEQYF,TGTGCCAGCAGCCGATCGGACAGGGTATACGAGCAGTACTTC
TRBV11-2,TRBJ2-1,many,TRBD2,CASSLRLAGIYNEQFF,TGTGCCAGCAGCTTGCGTCTAGCGGGAATATACAATGAGCAGTTCTTC
TRBV6-5,TRBJ2-7,many,.,CASSYSVTASGEQYF,TGTGCCAGCAGTTACTCGGTTACAGCATCCGGCGAGCAGTACTTC
TRBV12-3/TRBV12-4,TRBJ2-1,.,TRBD2,CASSKTFSGSGNEQFF,TGTGCCAGCAGCAAAACCTTTAGCGGGAGTGGCAATGAGCAGTTCTTC
TRBV7-2,TRBJ2-1,.,.,CASSLMTGWHEQFF,TGTGCCAGCAGCTTAATGACGGGGTGGCATGAGCAGTTCTTC
TRBV18,TRBJ2-7,many,TRBD2,CASSPSLTSREQYF,TGTGCCAGCTCACCTTCGCTGACTAGCCGCGAGCAGTACTTC
TRBV7-9,TRBJ2-7,few,TRBD2,CASSLAQLAGEGYEQYF,TGTGCCAGCAGCTTAGCCCAACTAGCGGGAGAAGGCTACGAGCAGTACTTC
TRBV12-3/TRBV12-4,TRBJ2-1,many,.,CASSLRGRDNEQFF,TGTGCCAGCAGTTTAAGGGGGAGGGACAATGAGCAGTTCTTC
TRBV6-5,TRBJ1-1,few,.,CASSYAGGVRTEAFF,TGTGCCAGCAGTTACGCCGGGGGGGTGAGGACTGAAGCTTTCTTT
TRBV9,TRBJ2-5,many,.,CASSVGLSRETQYF,TGTGCCAGCAGCGTAGGACTCTCTAGGGAGACCCAGTACTTC
TRBV5-1,TRBJ2-7,.,TRBD2,CASSWSGRSLYEQYF,TGCGCCAGCAGCTGGAGCGGGAGGTCACTTTACGAGCAGTACTTC
TRBV30,TRBJ1-2,.,.,CAWSPPPFYGYTF,TGTGCCTGGAGCCCCCCCCCGTTCTATGGCTACACCTTC
TRBV29-1,TRBJ2-1,many,.,CSVPSGASSYNEQFF,TGCAGCGTTCCCTCCGGCGCATCCTCCTACAATGAGCAGTTCTTC
TRBV7-9,TRBJ1-1,.,TRBD1,CASIATRGQGANTEAFF,TGTGCCAGCATTGCTACCCGGGGACAGGGGGCAAACACTGAAGCTTTCTTT
TRBV4-2,TRBJ2-3,many,.,CASSQGRTDTQYF,TGTGCCAGCAGCCAGGGCCGAACAGATACGCAGTATTTT
TRBV7-3,TRBJ2-1,.,.,CASSSWEVIARAYNEQFF,TGTGCCAGCAGCTCCTGGGAGGTGATAGCGCGCGCCTACAATGAGCAGTTCTTC
TRBV5-1,TRBJ2-7,.,.,CASSLEEVGVYEQYF,TGCGCCAGCAGCTTGGAGGAGGTAGGGGTTTACGAGCAGTACTTC
TRBV6-2/TRBV6-3,TRBJ2-7,.,.,CASSYGSRYEQYF,TGTGCCAGCAGTTACGGATCACGGTACGAGCAGTACTTC
TRBV6-5,TRBJ1-5,many,.,CASSLQGGMGQPQHF,TGTGCCAGCAGCCTTCAAGGAGGGATGGGTCAGCCCCAGCATTTT
TRBV7-3,TRBJ2-7,many,.,CASSFPGQGRYEQYF,TGTGCCAGCAGCTTCCCGGGACAAGGACGCTACGAGCAGTACTTC
TRBV7-9,TRBJ2-7,many,.,CASSLGGLAYEQYF,TGTGCCAGCAGTTTAGGGGGATTGGCCTACGAGCAGTACTTC
TRBV20-1,TRBJ2-7,many,TRBD2,CSARGGTSGRFYEQYF,TGCAGTGCTAGAGGGGGGACTAGCGGGAGGTTCTACGAGCAGTACTTC
TRBV20-1,TRBJ2-1,.,TRBD2,CSARLAGHF,TGCAGTGCTAGACTAGCGGGGCACTTC
TRBV6-6,TRBJ1-1,.,.,CASYGTGNTEAFF,TGTGCCAGCTATGGTACAGGGAACACTGAAGCTTTCTTT
TRBV2,TRBJ2-1,few,TRBD1,CASSEWGQGYNEQFF,TGTGCCAGCAGTGAATGGGGACAGGGCTACAATGAGCAGTTCTTC